Below, 27 T cell receptor beta chains from the same sample are listed, as sequenced in a study of blood T cell repertoires in COVID-19. Libraries were prepared by immunoSEQ multiplex PCR; TCRdb keeps only in-frame clonotypes and omits some of them. The sample records approximately 300,000 clones, roughly nine tenths being singletons. The sequenced sample consisted of PBMCs or T cells enriched from blood (not recorded which). Receptor source: a woman aged 30 to 39 who had recovered from COVID-19.

The chain has TRBV28 and TRBJ1-2; D perhaps matches TRBD1 (5 bases). This CDR3 spans 14 amino acids. V lost 3 bases and J lost 7, with 15 bases in between. Germline V gene lookup returns CDR1 MDHEN and CDR2 SYDVKM. In DNA, the CDR3 is TGTGCCAGCAGTTTTCAGGACACCCTTCTTGGCTACACCTTC. Amino acids: CASSFQDTLLGYTF.

The rearrangement links TRBV9 to TRBJ2-5, with a weak D call TRBD2 (6 bases). Germline V gives CDR1 SGDLS, CDR2 YYNGEE. The CDR3 covers 16 residues. The ends were cut back, 3 bases at V and 0 bases at J, with 15 bases in the middle. The CDR3 nucleotides read TGTGCCAGCAGCGCCGGGGACTCCCCCTACCAAGAGACCCAGTACTTC. It is translated as CASSAGDSPYQETQYF.

This rearrangement joins TRBV10-3 to TRBJ2-3; perhaps TRBD2 as D (6 bases). Per the germline V gene, CDR1 is ENHRY and CDR2 is SYGVKD. The CDR3 extends over 15 amino acids. Trimming stripped 3 bases from V and 2 bases from J, with 12 bases between. The chain's CDR3 is CAISDFAGSTDTQYF. The CDR3 nucleotides are TGTGCCATCAGTGATTTTGCGGGATCCACAGATACGCAGTATTTT.

The J gene is TRBJ2-3, the V gene TRBV7-2, with D perhaps TRBD2 (5 bases). CDR1 SGHTA and CDR2 FQGNSA come from the germline V gene. The length of the CDR3 is 15 residues. V lost 8 bases and J 0 bases, leaving 15 bases between the germline ends. This CDR3 reads CASGPGIGSTDTQYF. The DNA for the CDR3 is TGTGCCAGCGGGCCCGGGATCGGTAGCACAGATACGCAGTATTTT. The complete variable domain, with remaining parts taken from reference TRBV7-2 and TRBJ2-3, reads GAGVSQSPSNKVTEKGKDVELRCDPISGHTALYWYRQSLGQGLEFLIYFQGNSAPDKSGLPSDRFSAERTGGSVSTLTIQRTQQEDSAVYLCASGPGIGSTDTQYFGPGTRLTVL.

DNA of the CDR3: TGCGCCAGCAGCTCCAGGCTAACCTACGAGCAGTACTTC. Residues: CASSSRLTYEQYF. This rearrangement joins TRBV5-1 to TRBJ2-7; no clear D. Germline lookup yields CDR1 SGHRS and CDR2 YFSETQ. The CDR3 sequence is 13 residues long. Trimming cost V 3 bases and J 2 bases, with 9 bases left between them.

V gene TRBV4-1 combines with J gene TRBJ2-3; D is unclear. The CDR3 has 16 residues. V was shortened by 0 bases and J by 2 bases, with 12 bases between the two germline ends. Germline V gene sequence: CDR1 MGHRA, CDR2 YSYEKL. The CDR3 region has the DNA TGCGCCAGCAGCCAAGATATAGAGCGATTCACAGATACGCAGTATTTT. This gives the protein CASSQDIERFTDTQYF.

This clone has more than one count but fewer than ten. This chain uses TRBV15 with TRBJ2-7; no definite D call. V lost 0 bases, J lost 6 bases, and 15 bases lay in between. The CDR3 sequence is 15 residues long. Germline values: CDR1 LNHNV, CDR2 YYDKDF (reference sequence). CDR3 DNA: TGTGCCACCAGCAGAGAGCCCCCTAGATCGGGCGAGCAGTACTTC. It is translated as CATSREPPRSGEQYF.

As concerns this clone: At the DNA level, this CDR3 is encoded by other sequences in the same sample as well. This rearrangement joins TRBV28 to TRBJ2-7, with TRBD1 matching over 9 bases. V dropped 4 bases and J dropped 7; count of bases not matched to a gene: 5. Germline V CDR1 and CDR2: MDHEN, SYDVKM. CDR3 length: 13 amino acids. Here the CDR3 DNA reads TGTGCCAGCAGTTCCGGACAGGGGAGTGAGCAGTACTTC. This codes for CASSSGQGSEQYF.

The chain combines TRBV7-9 with TRBJ2-5, with 9 bases fitting TRBD2. The CDR3 contains 16 residues. Looked up from germline, CDR1 is SEHNR and CDR2 is FQNEAQ (reference sequence). J was trimmed by 5 bases and V by 5 bases; bases with no gene match: 12. CDR3 loop: CASSRTGTSMVETQYF. The CDR3 DNA sequence: TGTGCCAGCAGCCGAACGGGGACTAGCATGGTTGAGACCCAGTACTTC.

Regarding this clone: Other DNA sequences in this specimen translate into the identical CDR3. This chain links TRBV5-1 with TRBJ2-3, with 10 bases matching TRBD2. The germline V gene has CDR1 SGHRS and CDR2 YFSETQ. CDR3 size: 16 residues. J lost 0 bases, V lost 2 bases, and 3 bases had no gene match. CDR3 DNA sequence: TGCGCCAGCAGCTTAGCGACTAGCGGGAGCACAGATACGCAGTATTTT. Translated: CASSLATSGSTDTQYF.

The chain couples TRBV30 to TRBJ2-5; D gene unclear. The CDR3 extends over 11 amino acids. V was trimmed by 3 bases and J by 4 bases, leaving 6 bases between them. Germline V lookup: CDR1 GTSNPN, CDR2 SVGIG (reference sequence). The CDR3 sequence: CAWSPGETQYF. The CDR3 DNA follows: TGTGCCTGGAGCCCCGGAGAGACCCAGTACTTC.

The rearrangement links TRBV28 to TRBJ1-5, with D perhaps TRBD1 (5 bases). V was clipped by 5 bases and J by 4 bases, with 15 bases between them. The germline CDR1 and CDR2 sequences are MDHEN and SYDVKM. The CDR3 spans 15 residues. In DNA form, the CDR3 reads TGTGCCAGCAGTCTCCCGACAGCCCAAAATCAGCCCCAGCATTTT. Residues: CASSLPTAQNQPQHF.

The gene calls are TRBV28 and TRBJ1-1, with TRBD1 identical over 9 bases. The CDR3 is 14 amino acids. V lost 10 bases to trimming and J lost 8 bases; unmatched junction nucleotides: 14. The germline V gene encodes CDR1 MDHEN and CDR2 SYDVKM. Here the CDR3 reads CATTAQTGGGEAFF. Written as DNA, the CDR3 is TGTGCCACCACCGCCCAGACAGGGGGAGGGGAAGCTTTCTTT.

The rearrangement links TRBV20-1 to TRBJ2-3; 9 bases match TRBD2. V was pared by 3 bases and J by 5 bases, with 3 bases of the junction left unmatched. Germline CDR1 reads DFQATT; CDR2 reads SNEGSKA (reference sequence). The CDR3 consists of 13 residues. The DNA of the CDR3 is TGCAGTGCTAGTACAGCGGGAGGAGATACGCAGTATTTT. Protein: CSASTAGGDTQYF.

V is TRBV4-2 and J is TRBJ2-2; 8 nucleotides line up with TRBD1. There are 16 residues in the CDR3. With 1 base clipped from V and 1 base from J, the junction kept 2 bases outside the gene matches. Germline CDR1 LGHNA, CDR2 YNFKEQ. CDR3 amino acids: CASSQGQGMNTGELFF. DNA for the CDR3: TGTGCCAGCAGCCAAGGACAGGGGATGAACACCGGGGAGCTGTTTTTT.

V usage is TRBV28 and J usage is TRBJ2-1, with D possibly matching TRBD1 (5 bases). V was cut by 8 bases and J by 6 bases, with 11 bases left in between. Germline V lookup: CDR1 MDHEN, CDR2 SYDVKM. This CDR3 region has 12 residues. The CDR3 coding sequence is TGTGCCAGCGGTCGACAGCTCAATGAGCAGTTCTTC. Its translation: CASGRQLNEQFF.

This chain uses TRBV20-1 with TRBJ2-2; TRBD1 matches at 8 bases. V shed 3 bases and J 4 bases; nucleotides not matched to a gene: 7. Germline CDR1 is DFQATT and CDR2 is SNEGSKA (reference sequence). The CDR3 length is 15 residues. The CDR3 protein is CSASVGQGLTGELFF. As DNA, the CDR3 is TGCAGTGCTAGTGTCGGACAGGGACTCACCGGGGAGCTGTTTTTT.

CDR3 coding DNA: TGCAGTGCTAGATCTGACTATCGGCAGTATTTT. This encodes CSARSDYRQYF. V usage is TRBV20-1 and J usage is TRBJ2-3, with TRBD2 as a possible D gene (5 bases). The CDR3 covers 11 residues. The germline V gene has CDR1 DFQATT and CDR2 SNEGSKA (reference sequence). Trimming took 2 bases from V and 11 from J, leaving 11 bases between them.

V gene TRBV10-3 combines with J gene TRBJ1-2; 9 nucleotides agree with TRBD1. Unmatched junction bases numbered 3, after V lost 7 bases and J lost 6 bases. Germline assignment: CDR1 ENHRY and CDR2 SYGVKD. The CDR3 has 12 amino acids. The CDR3 bases are TGTGCCATCACGGGACAGGGCCATGGCTACACCTTC. This sequence encodes CAITGQGHGYTF.

This chain joins TRBV7-2 and TRBJ2-4; D might be TRBD2 (5 bases). Germline assignment: CDR1 SGHTA and CDR2 FQGNSA. CDR3 size: 14 residues. The V end lost 5 bases, the J end lost 0 bases, and 8 bases lay between the germline ends. The CDR3 is CASSPREAKNIQYF. The CDR3 nucleotides are TGTGCCAGCAGCCCACGGGAAGCCAAAAACATTCAGTACTTC.

V and J are TRBV15 and TRBJ2-3; D perhaps matches TRBD2 (6 bases). V was trimmed by 1 base and J by 3 bases, leaving 8 bases between them. The germline gives CDR1 LNHNV, CDR2 YYDKDF (reference sequence). The CDR3 is 14 residues long. CDR3 nucleotide sequence: TGTGCCACCAGCAGAGGGGGAGGAACAGATACGCAGTATTTT. Translating it yields CATSRGGGTDTQYF.

This chain links TRBV5-1 with TRBJ2-5; 8 bases are a match to TRBD2. CDR1 SGHRS and CDR2 YFSETQ come from the germline V gene. This CDR3 has 17 amino acids. V dropped 2 bases and J dropped 4; count of bases not matched to a gene: 13. The chain's CDR3 is CASSFSFAGGLGETQYF. The CDR3 bases are TGCGCCAGCAGCTTTAGTTTTGCGGGAGGTCTGGGAGAGACCCAGTACTTC.

The J gene is TRBJ1-2, the V gene TRBV9, with a possible D match to TRBD1 (6 bases). CDR1 and CDR2 from the germline V gene are SGDLS and YYNGEE. Trimming stripped 4 bases from V and 8 bases from J, with 21 bases between. The CDR3 is 15 amino acids. The CDR3 here is CASSTRDNLLGGYTF. The DNA for the CDR3 is TGTGCCAGCAGCACCCGGGACAACCTCCTCGGAGGCTACACCTTC.

The J gene is TRBJ1-2, the V gene TRBV15; D is possibly TRBD1 (6 bases). With 2 bases removed from V and 5 bases from J, the gap between germline ends came to 15 bases. The CDR3 extends over 15 amino acids. The germline V gene has CDR1 LNHNV and CDR2 YYDKDF (reference sequence). CDR3 loop: CATSRSTTGRYGYTF. CDR3 in DNA: TGTGCCACCAGCAGATCAACCACAGGGAGATATGGCTACACCTTC.

The chain employs TRBV28 and TRBJ1-2; D is possibly TRBD1 (6 bases). This CDR3 has 14 amino acids. V was trimmed by 6 bases and J by 2 bases, leaving 13 bases between them. Germline-derived CDR1 and CDR2 are MDHEN and SYDVKM. CDR3 sequence (DNA): TGTGCCAGCAGCCCCCTGGGGGCCAACTATGGCTACACCTTC. Protein sequence: CASSPLGANYGYTF.

This clone was seen a few times. The chain links TRBV14 to TRBJ1-4; 8 nucleotides line up with TRBD1. Per germline, CDR1 SGHDN and CDR2 FVKESK. The V segment lost 0 bases and the J segment 0 bases; nucleotides outside the gene matches: 9. There are 19 residues in the CDR3. The CDR3 DNA sequence: TGTGCCAGCAGCCAAGAAAGGATTTACAGGGGGACAACTAATGAAAAACTGTTTTTT. It translates to CASSQERIYRGTTNEKLFF.

The genes are TRBV7-9 and TRBJ1-5; D is unresolved. CDR3 length: 12 amino acids. The germline CDR1 and CDR2 sequences are SEHNR and FQNEAQ (reference sequence). V was cut by 3 bases and J by 8 bases, with 8 bases left in between. CDR3 residues: CASSFWAEPQHF. The CDR3 DNA follows: TGTGCCAGCAGCTTTTGGGCTGAGCCCCAGCATTTT.